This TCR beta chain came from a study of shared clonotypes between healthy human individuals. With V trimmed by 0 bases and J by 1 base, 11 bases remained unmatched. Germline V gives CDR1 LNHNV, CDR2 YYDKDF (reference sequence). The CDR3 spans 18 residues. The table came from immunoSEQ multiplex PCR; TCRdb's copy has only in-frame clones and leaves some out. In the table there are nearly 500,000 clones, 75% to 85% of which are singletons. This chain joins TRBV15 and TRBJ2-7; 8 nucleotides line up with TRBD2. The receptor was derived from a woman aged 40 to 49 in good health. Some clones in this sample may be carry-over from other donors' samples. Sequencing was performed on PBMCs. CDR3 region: CATSRDLLSGSVSYEQYF. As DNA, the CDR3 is TGTGCCACCAGCAGAGATCTTTTAAGCGGGAGCGTTTCCTACGAGCAGTACTTC.